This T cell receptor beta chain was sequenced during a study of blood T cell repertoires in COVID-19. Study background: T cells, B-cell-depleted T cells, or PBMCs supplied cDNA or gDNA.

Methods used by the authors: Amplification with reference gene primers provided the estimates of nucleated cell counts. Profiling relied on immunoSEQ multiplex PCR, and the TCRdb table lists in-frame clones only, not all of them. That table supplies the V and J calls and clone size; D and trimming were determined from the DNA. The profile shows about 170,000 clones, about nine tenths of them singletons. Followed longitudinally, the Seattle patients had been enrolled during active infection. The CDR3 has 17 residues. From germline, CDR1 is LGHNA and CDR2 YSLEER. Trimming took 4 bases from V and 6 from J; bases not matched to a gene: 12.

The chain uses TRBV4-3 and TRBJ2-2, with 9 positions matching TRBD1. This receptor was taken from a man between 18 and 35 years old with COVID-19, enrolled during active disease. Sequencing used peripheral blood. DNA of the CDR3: TGCGCCAGCAGCCCCCCCGGGACAGGGTTCGTGCCCGGGGAGCTGTTTTTT. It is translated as CASSPPGTGFVPGELFF.